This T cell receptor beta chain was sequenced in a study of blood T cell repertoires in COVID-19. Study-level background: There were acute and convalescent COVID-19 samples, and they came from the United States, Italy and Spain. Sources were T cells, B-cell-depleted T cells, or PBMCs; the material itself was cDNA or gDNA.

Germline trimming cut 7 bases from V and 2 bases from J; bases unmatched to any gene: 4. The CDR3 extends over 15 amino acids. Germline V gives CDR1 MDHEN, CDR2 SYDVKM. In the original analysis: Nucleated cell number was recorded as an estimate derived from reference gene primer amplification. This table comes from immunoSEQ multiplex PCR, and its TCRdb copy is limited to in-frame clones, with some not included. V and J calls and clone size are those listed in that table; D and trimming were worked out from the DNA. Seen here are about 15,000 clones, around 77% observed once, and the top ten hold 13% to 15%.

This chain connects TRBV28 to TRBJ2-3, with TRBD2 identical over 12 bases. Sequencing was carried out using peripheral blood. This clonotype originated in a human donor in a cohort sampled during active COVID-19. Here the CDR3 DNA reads TGTGCCAGCACCAGACTAGCGGGAGCCACAGATACGCAGTATTTT. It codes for CASTRLAGATDTQYF.